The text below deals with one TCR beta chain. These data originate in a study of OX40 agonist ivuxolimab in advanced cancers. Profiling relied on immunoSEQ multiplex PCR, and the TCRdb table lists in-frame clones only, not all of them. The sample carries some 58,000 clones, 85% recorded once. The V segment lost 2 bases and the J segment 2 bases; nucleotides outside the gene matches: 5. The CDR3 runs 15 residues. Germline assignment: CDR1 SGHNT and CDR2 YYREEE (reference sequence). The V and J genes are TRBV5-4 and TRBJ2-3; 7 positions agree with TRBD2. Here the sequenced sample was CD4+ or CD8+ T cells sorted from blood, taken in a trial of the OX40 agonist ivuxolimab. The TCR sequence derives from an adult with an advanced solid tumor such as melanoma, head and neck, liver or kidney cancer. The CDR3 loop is CASSFGGSATDTQYF. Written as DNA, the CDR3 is TGTGCCAGCAGCTTCGGCGGGAGTGCCACAGATACGCAGTATTTT.